Each of the 17 T cell receptor beta chains below was sequenced from the same sample in a study of regulatory T cells in long-lasting Graves disease. Noted time point: persistent/refractory GD, antithyroid drugs over 5 years with positive TRAb. There was RNA extracted from PBMCs, and the TCR library was made from it. Arm-PCR of CDR3 regions and iRepertoire HTBI primers were the basis on which TCR beta libraries were built. MiXCR was run by TCRdb on the multiplex PCR reads, yielding one entry per CDR3 protein. The table lists about 470,000 distinct CDR3 sequences, about 20% of them singletons, with 7.8% in the top ten. The sequencing here drew on peripheral blood mononuclear cells (PBMCs), taken when the disease was refractory, from a patient treated with antithyroid drugs. The receptors originated from a female donor with Graves disease.

Many counts were recorded for this clonotype. This chain uses TRBV27 with TRBJ2-5, with 12 bases matching TRBD1. The CDR3 covers 17 residues. The ends lost 5 bases at V and 5 bases at J; junction bases unmatched: 12. CDR1 and CDR2 from the germline V gene are MNHEY and SMNVEV (reference sequence). In DNA, the CDR3 is TGTGCCAGCAGTCCGTCCCCCGGGACAGGGGGCGGGGAGACCCAGTACTTC. This sequence encodes CASSPSPGTGGGETQYF.

This clonotype was detected ten times or more. V is TRBV24-1 and J is TRBJ2-5; TRBD2 aligns across 14 bases. V was pared by 2 bases and J by 4 bases, with 5 bases of the junction left unmatched. This CDR3 spans 17 amino acids. Germline CDR1 and CDR2: KGHDR and SFDVKD. CDR3 in amino acids: CATSDWGLAGVLETQYF. The CDR3 DNA reads TGTGCCACCAGTGATTGGGGACTAGCGGGAGTCCTAGAGACCCAGTACTTC.

In its sample, this clonotype was seen many times. V is TRBV7-3 and J is TRBJ2-7; D unclear. V was clipped by 3 bases and J by 0 bases, with 12 bases between them. This CDR3 spans 15 amino acids. CDR1 and CDR2 from the germline V gene are SGHTA and FQGTGA. DNA of the CDR3: TGTGCCAGCAGCTTCGAGGCAGTGACCTCCTACGAGCAGTACTTC. Its protein product is CASSFEAVTSYEQYF.

The table lists this clonotype with many counts. The chain has TRBV6-1 and TRBJ2-5; 7 bases agree with TRBD1. V lost 6 bases, J lost 4 bases, and 8 bases stayed unmatched. Germline V gene data show CDR1 as MNHNS and CDR2 as SASEGT. CDR3 size: 14 residues. CDR3 region: CASRDGQALETQYF. The CDR3 bases are TGTGCCAGCAGGGACGGACAGGCCTTAGAGACCCAGTACTTC.

There are many counts of this clonotype. This chain joins TRBV20-1 and TRBJ1-1; no clear D. This CDR3 region has 12 residues. V was cut by 6 bases and J by 1 base, with 9 bases left in between. Germline-derived CDR1 and CDR2 are DFQATT and SNEGSKA (reference sequence). The CDR3, as DNA: TGCAGTGCGACAAGGGAGAACACTGAAGCTTTCTTT. Residues: CSATRENTEAFF.

A remark on this clonotype: A far larger clone is just one base off, so this is likely a read error. The chain carries TRBV7-2 and TRBJ1-1; TRBD1 matches 7 bases. The germline V gene encodes CDR1 SGHTA and CDR2 FQGNSA. The CDR3 contains 13 residues. Losses at the gene ends were 3 bases for V and 3 bases for J; bases not matched to a gene: 1. The CDR3 reads CASSFDRDTEAFF. The CDR3 DNA sequence: TGTGCCAGCAGCTTCGACAGGGACACTGAAGCTTTCTTT. Looking up the rest from reference TRBV7-2 and TRBJ1-1 gives the full variable domain: GAGVSQSPSNKVTEKGKDVELRCDPISGHTALYWYRQSLGQGLEFLIYFQGNSAPDKSGLPSDRFSAERTGGSVSTLTIQRTQQEDSAVYLCASSFDRDTEAFFGQGTRLTVV.

This clonotype occurred many times. The chain couples TRBV5-1 to TRBJ2-7; 11 bases align to TRBD2. The CDR3 is 14 residues long. The V gene end was trimmed by 4 bases and the J gene end by 9 bases; junction bases not matched to a gene: 9. Germline assignment: CDR1 SGHRS and CDR2 YFSETQ. As DNA, the CDR3 is TGCGCCAGCAGCACCGGGACTAGCGGATCCGTGCAGTACTTC. This sequence encodes CASSTGTSGSVQYF. Combining the CDR3 with reference TRBV5-1 and TRBJ2-7 gives the whole variable domain KAGVTQTPRYLIKTRGQQVTLSCSPISGHRSVSWYQQTPGQGLQFLFEYFSETQRNKGNFPGRFSGRQFSNSRSEMNVSTLELGDSALYLCASSTGTSGSVQYFGPGTRLTVT.

This clonotype was picked up a small number of times. The junction departs from the called germline gene at one end, perhaps through a read error. The V gene is TRBV18, the J gene TRBJ2-3; D is possibly TRBD1 (6 bases). The CDR3 has 14 residues. Germline V gene sequence: CDR1 KGHSH, CDR2 LQKENI. The CDR3 nucleotides read TGTGCCAGCCCACCCACAGGGATCATTGATACGCAGTATTTT. As protein: CASPPTGIIDTQYF. The full variable domain, with the rest looked up from reference TRBV18 and TRBJ2-3, is NAGVMQNPRHLVRRRGQEARLRCSPMKGHSHVYWYRQLPEEGLKFMVYLQKENIIDESGMPKERFSAEFPKEGPSILRIQQVVRGDSAAYFCASPPTGIIDTQYFGPGTRLTVL.

This clonotype was counted at least ten times. The genes are TRBV6-1 and TRBJ1-2, with D perhaps TRBD1 (6 bases). In germline, CDR1 is MNHNS, CDR2 SASEGT. CDR3 length: 14 amino acids. Trimming stripped 7 bases from V and 2 bases from J, with 14 bases between. The CDR3 DNA sequence: TGTGCCAGCAAGAGGACGGGGGCCAACTATGGCTACACCTTC. Its protein is CASKRTGANYGYTF.

This clonotype was detected only a few times. This sequence joins TRBV4-1 and TRBJ2-5; D gene uncertain. The CDR3 contains 15 residues. The germline V gene encodes CDR1 MGHRA and CDR2 YSYEKL. V was pared by 3 bases and J by 1 base, with 12 bases between. For the CDR3, the DNA is TGCGCCAGCAGCCAGATCGGTACCACCCAAGAGACCCAGTACTTC. It specifies CASSQIGTTQETQYF.

The rearrangement joins TRBV29-1 to TRBJ2-7, with 7 bases identical to TRBD2. Germline V lookup: CDR1 SQVTM, CDR2 ANQGSEA. The CDR3 has 14 amino acids. The J segment lost 3 bases and the V segment lost 3 bases, leaving 8 bases of the junction unmatched. The CDR3 DNA sequence: TGCAGCGTTGAGGCGGGAGACAGCCTCTACGAGCAGTACTTC. The encoded protein is CSVEAGDSLYEQYF.

This clonotype was recorded many times. V usage is TRBV12-3 or TRBV12-4 and J usage is TRBJ1-2; D remains unclear. CDR3 length: 13 amino acids. Trimming stripped 1 base from V and 8 bases from J, with 11 bases between. In nucleotides, the CDR3 is TGTGCCAGCAGTTTAGTTGGTTTGGGAGGCTACACCTTC. Amino acid sequence: CASSLVGLGGYTF.

Ten or more counts support this clonotype. This rearrangement joins TRBV12-3 or TRBV12-4 to TRBJ2-7, with TRBD2 matching 10 bases. The CDR3 loop spans 16 amino acids. V lost 6 bases, J lost 0 bases, and 8 bases stayed unmatched. The CDR3 sequence: CASSPNPSGSSYEQYF. The CDR3 bases are TGTGCCAGCAGCCCAAACCCTAGCGGGAGCTCCTACGAGCAGTACTTC.

This clonotype showed up many times. The J gene is TRBJ2-7, the V gene TRBV11-2; the D is unclear. Germline CDR1 reads SGHAT; CDR2 reads FQNNGV. The CDR3 consists of 16 residues. The germline V and J ends were trimmed by 5 bases and 0 bases, with 17 bases remaining between them. The CDR3 loop is CASSPLTPMSSYEQYF. In DNA, the CDR3 is TGTGCCAGCAGCCCCTTGACTCCGATGAGCTCCTACGAGCAGTACTTC.

The chain recombines TRBV7-9 with TRBJ2-7, with 10 positions matching TRBD2. Trimming at V came to 5 bases and at J to 11 bases, leaving 6 bases not matched to a gene. The CDR3 contains 12 residues. Germline CDR1 is SEHNR and CDR2 is FQNEAQ (reference sequence). The CDR3 spells CASSDGTSVEYF. CDR3 DNA sequence: TGTGCCAGCAGCGATGGGACTAGCGTCGAGTACTTC.

This clonotype was seen ten or more times. V gene TRBV24-1 combines with J gene TRBJ2-5; 7 bases line up with TRBD1. The CDR3 extends over 13 amino acids. V lost 6 bases to trimming and J lost 4 bases; unmatched junction nucleotides: 4. CDR1 and CDR2 from the germline V gene are KGHDR and SFDVKD. The CDR3 sequence: CATSSTGRETQYF. The CDR3 nucleotides are TGTGCCACCAGTTCGACAGGGAGAGAGACCCAGTACTTC.

The V call is TRBV7-3, the J call TRBJ2-1; 9 nucleotides align to TRBD2. CDR1 is SGHTA, CDR2 FQGTGA, per germline. CDR3 length: 16 residues. J lost 2 bases, V lost 0 bases, and 2 bases had no gene match. CDR3 sequence reads: CASSLTVAGAYNEQFF. The CDR3 nucleotides are TGTGCCAGCAGCTTAACAGTAGCGGGGGCCTACAATGAGCAGTTCTTC. Using reference TRBV7-3 and TRBJ2-1 for the parts outside the CDR3, the full variable domain is GAGVSQTPSNKVTEKGKYVELRCDPISGHTALYWYRQSLGQGPEFLIYFQGTGAADDSGLPNDRFFAVRPEGSVSTLKIQRTERGDSAVYLCASSLTVAGAYNEQFFGPGTRLTVL.